This T cell receptor (beta chain) was recovered during a study of beta chain features in type 1 diabetes. Isolated RNA was reverse transcribed in full, so expressed TCRB transcripts were sequenced. Naive, central memory and regulatory T cell samples produced a mean of approximately 3.5 million reads. TCRdb keeps only in-frame clones here, not all; method: immunoSEQ multiplex PCR. The table shows approximately 250,000 clones, with about a tenth occurring only once. CDR1 is SNHLY and CDR2 is FYNNEI in the germline V gene. Trimming removed 4 bases at V and 0 bases at J, with 10 bases between. The CDR3 runs 15 residues. Findings and caveats of the study: Patients with Type 1 diabetes showed moderately but significantly shorter TCRB CDR3s in all four CD4+ subsets.

In the case of this clone: As yet, its antigen is unknown.

What was sequenced was naive CD4+ T cells from blood. The receptor comes from a man aged 25-45 years with type 1 diabetes. The chain combines TRBV2 with TRBJ2-4; D unresolved. The CDR3 bases are TGTGCCAGCAGTGCTATGACATTAGCCAAAAACATTCAGTACTTC. Protein product: CASSAMTLAKNIQYF.